Each of the 14 T cell receptor beta chains below was sequenced from the same sample in a study of immune evolution from preneoplasia to lung adenocarcinoma. The table came from immunoSEQ multiplex PCR; TCRdb's copy has only in-frame clones and leaves some out. The sample records 9,500 to 10,000 clones, more than 70% being singletons. The sequenced sample was FFPE lung adenocarcinoma in situ tissue. These receptors were collected from an older person with lung adenocarcinoma.

There are a few counts of this clone. The J gene is TRBJ2-7, the V gene TRBV25-1, with 9 bases matching TRBD2. After removal of 4 bases from V and 1 base from J, the junction contained 5 bases not matched to a gene. The CDR3 is 15 residues long. Germline V lookup: CDR1 MGHDK, CDR2 SYGVNS. The CDR3 sequence: CASSGLRGGSYEQYF. CDR3 in DNA: TGTGCCAGCAGTGGGTTGCGGGGGGGATCCTACGAGCAGTACTTC.

The chain joins TRBV6-6 to TRBJ1-2, with no clear D. V shed 3 bases and J shed 8 bases, with 10 bases lying between them. The CDR3 is 12 residues long. Germline CDR1 reads MNHNY; CDR2 reads SVGAGI (reference sequence). The CDR3 is CASSYRLGGYTF. CDR3 DNA: TGTGCCAGCAGTTATCGACTGGGGGGCTACACCTTC.

The chain is built from TRBV2 and TRBJ2-3, with 7 bases that match TRBD1. The CDR3 loop spans 15 amino acids. Germline V gene data show CDR1 as SNHLY and CDR2 as FYNNEI. The V and J ends lost 5 bases and 2 bases, in that order; junction bases with no gene match: 7. CDR3 nucleotide sequence: TGTGCCAGCAGTCTTAGGGACAGCTACACAGATACGCAGTATTTT. Its protein product is CASSLRDSYTDTQYF.

This chain links TRBV4-3 with TRBJ1-2; a weak D match, TRBD1 (5 bases). With 0 bases removed from V and 8 bases from J, the gap between germline ends came to 13 bases. The germline gives CDR1 LGHNA, CDR2 YSLEER. The CDR3 sequence is 14 residues long. The CDR3 DNA reads as TGCGCCAGCAGCCAAGATTGGACAAGTGGAGGCTACACCTTC. Amino acids: CASSQDWTSGGYTF.

The chain links TRBV9 to TRBJ2-3; 10 nucleotides match TRBD2. In germline, CDR1 is SGDLS, CDR2 YYNGEE. The V segment lost 4 bases and the J segment 4 bases; nucleotides outside the gene matches: 6. This CDR3 is 15 amino acids long. The CDR3 loop reads CASSPGGTSADTQYF. In nucleotides, the CDR3 is TGTGCCAGCAGCCCCGGAGGGACTAGCGCAGATACGCAGTATTTT.

The chain is built from TRBV19 and TRBJ2-1, with 8 bases identical to TRBD2. J gave up 3 bases and V 2 bases, and 15 bases lay outside the gene matches. Germline values: CDR1 LNHDA, CDR2 SQIVND (reference sequence). The CDR3 extends over 19 amino acids. CDR3 nucleotide sequence: TGTGCCAGTAGTATACTAACAGCTAGCGGGCGGCGCGGCTACAATGAGCAGTTCTTC. Encoded protein: CASSILTASGRRGYNEQFF.

The chain links TRBV7-9 to TRBJ2-7, with D tentatively TRBD2 (6 bases). This CDR3 region has 11 residues. In germline, CDR1 is SEHNR, CDR2 FQNEAQ (reference sequence). The ends were cut back, 5 bases at V and 9 bases at J, with 11 bases in the middle. As DNA, the CDR3 is TGTGCCAGCAGCGACGGAGGGGTGCAGTACTTC. This encodes CASSDGGVQYF.

This rearrangement joins TRBV2 to TRBJ1-3; D is undetermined. Germline V CDR1 and CDR2: SNHLY, FYNNEI. The V end was cut by 4 bases, the J end by 0 bases, with 19 bases between. This CDR3 contains 18 residues. CDR3 sequence reads: CASSARYPRDPSGNTIYF. CDR3 in DNA: TGTGCCAGCAGTGCCCGATATCCCCGGGATCCCTCTGGAAACACCATATATTTT.

The rearrangement links TRBV6-6 to TRBJ2-7; a weak D match, TRBD2 (5 bases). V lost 5 bases and J 3 bases, leaving 14 bases between the germline ends. CDR3 size: 14 residues. Germline-derived CDR1 and CDR2 are MNHNY and SVGAGI (reference sequence). The CDR3 spells CASSRTAAGYEQYF. The DNA for the CDR3 is TGTGCCAGCAGTAGGACTGCCGCAGGCTACGAGCAGTACTTC.

This chain uses TRBV7-9 with TRBJ2-7; either TRBD1 or TRBD2 may supply D (5 bases each). This CDR3 has 14 residues. The V end was cut by 3 bases, the J end by 2 bases, with 11 bases between. The germline CDR1 and CDR2 sequences are SEHNR and FQNEAQ (reference sequence). The CDR3 loop reads CASSFDQGAYEQYF. In nucleotides, the CDR3 is TGTGCCAGCAGCTTCGACCAGGGAGCCTACGAGCAGTACTTC.

The rearrangement uses TRBV4-1 and TRBJ1-6; D gene unclear. Deletions cut 0 bases from V and 6 bases from J, with 12 bases between. This CDR3 spans 16 amino acids. Germline V gene lookup returns CDR1 MGHRA and CDR2 YSYEKL. In nucleotides, the CDR3 is TGCGCCAGCAGCCAAGAACAAGCAGATAGTAATTCACCCCTCCACTTT. It codes for CASSQEQADSNSPLHF.

The CDR3 bases are TGCGCCAGCAGCCCCGACGCGACAGGGGGTAATTCACCCCTCCACTTT. Translation gives CASSPDATGGNSPLHF. The chain carries TRBV5-1 and TRBJ1-6; the match to TRBD1 covers 9 bases. The CDR3 runs to 16 residues. Germline V CDR1 and CDR2: SGHRS, YFSETQ. Losses at the gene ends were 4 bases for V and 6 bases for J; bases not matched to a gene: 8. The full variable domain, in which reference TRBV5-1 and TRBJ1-6 provide the parts outside the CDR3, is KAGVTQTPRYLIKTRGQQVTLSCSPISGHRSVSWYQQTPGQGLQFLFEYFSETQRNKGNFPGRFSGRQFSNSRSEMNVSTLELGDSALYLCASSPDATGGNSPLHFGNGTRLTVT.

The chain carries TRBV25-1 and TRBJ2-5, with D maybe TRBD2 (6 bases). CDR3 length: 11 amino acids. CDR1 and CDR2 (germline): MGHDK, SYGVNS. The ends were cut back, 7 bases at V and 7 bases at J, with 10 bases in the middle. The CDR3 reads CASNWGGTQYF. CDR3 nucleotides: TGTGCCAGCAATTGGGGAGGGACCCAGTACTTC.

The genes are TRBV4-3 and TRBJ2-7; a weak D match, TRBD1 (6 bases). Trimming pared 0 bases from V and 5 bases from J, leaving 14 bases between. This CDR3 comprises 15 residues. Germline loops: CDR1 LGHNA, CDR2 YSLEER. CDR3 amino acids: CASSQEQRGMNEQYF. The DNA of the CDR3 is TGCGCCAGCAGCCAAGAGCAAAGGGGGATGAACGAGCAGTACTTC.